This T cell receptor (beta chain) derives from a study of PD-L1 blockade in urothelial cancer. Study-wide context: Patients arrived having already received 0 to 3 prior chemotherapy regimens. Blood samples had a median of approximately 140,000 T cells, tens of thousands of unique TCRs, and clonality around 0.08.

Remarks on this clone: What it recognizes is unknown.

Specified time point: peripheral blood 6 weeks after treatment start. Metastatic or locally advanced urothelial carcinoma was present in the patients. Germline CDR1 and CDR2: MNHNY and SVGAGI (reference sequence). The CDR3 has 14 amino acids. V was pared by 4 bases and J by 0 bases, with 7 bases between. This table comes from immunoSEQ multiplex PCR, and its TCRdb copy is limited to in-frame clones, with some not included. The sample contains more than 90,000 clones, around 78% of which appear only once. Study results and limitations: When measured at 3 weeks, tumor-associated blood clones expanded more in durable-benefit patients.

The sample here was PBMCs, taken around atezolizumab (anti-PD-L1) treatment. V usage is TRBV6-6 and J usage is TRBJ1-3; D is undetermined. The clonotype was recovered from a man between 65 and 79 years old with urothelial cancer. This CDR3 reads CASSWAPSGNTIYF. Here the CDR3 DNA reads TGTGCCAGCAGTTGGGCTCCCTCTGGAAACACCATATATTTT.